Below are 16 T cell receptor beta chains sequenced from a single sample in a study of blood T cell repertoires in COVID-19. Profiling relied on immunoSEQ multiplex PCR, and the TCRdb table lists in-frame clones only, not all of them. The sample comprises around 200,000 clones, roughly 80% of which are singletons, and 6% to 8.5% rests with the top ten. Input material: peripheral blood. The origin of the receptors is a human donor in a cohort sampled during active COVID-19.

The rearrangement joins TRBV9 to TRBJ2-6; 12 bases map to TRBD1. Trimming at V came to 3 bases and at J to 1 base, leaving 8 bases not matched to a gene. Looked up from germline, CDR1 is SGDLS and CDR2 is YYNGEE. This CDR3 is built from 19 residues. The CDR3 here is CASSGYGTGGGSGANVLTF. CDR3 DNA sequence: TGTGCCAGCAGCGGATATGGGACAGGGGGCGGGTCTGGGGCCAACGTCCTGACTTTC.

The gene calls are TRBV5-4 and TRBJ2-5, with TRBD2 matching 9 bases. The CDR3 runs to 16 residues. The V and J ends lost 9 bases and 5 bases, in that order; junction bases with no gene match: 17. Looked up from germline, CDR1 is SGHNT and CDR2 is YYREEE (reference sequence). The CDR3 coding sequence is TGTGCCACCGAAAACCGGCCGGGACTAGCAAAGGAGACCCAGTACTTC. It encodes CATENRPGLAKETQYF. The full variable domain, completed using reference TRBV5-4 and TRBJ2-5, is ETGVTQSPTHLIKTRGQQVTLRCSSQSGHNTVSWYQQALGQGPQFIFQYYREEENGRGNFPPRFSGLQFPNYSSELNVNALELDDSALYLCATENRPGLAKETQYFGPGTRLLVL.

J is TRBJ1-1 and V is TRBV13; D perhaps matches TRBD1 (5 bases). CDR3 size: 13 residues. Trimming cost V 1 base and J 8 bases, with 11 bases left between them. The germline CDR1 and CDR2 sequences are PRHDT and FYEKMQ (reference sequence). CDR3 sequence (DNA): TGTGCCAGCAGCTTAGTGCGGAGACAGGAAGCTTTCTTT. Encoded protein: CASSLVRRQEAFF.

This clone has at least ten counts. The CDR3: CASSGDREEYEQYF. The CDR3, as DNA: TGTGCCAGCAGCGGGGACAGGGAGGAGTACGAGCAGTACTTC. The genes are TRBV2 and TRBJ2-7; 9 nucleotides match TRBD1. The length of the CDR3 is 14 residues. V trimming: 6 bases; J trimming: 4 bases; junction bases outside the gene matches: 7. Germline V gene sequence: CDR1 SNHLY, CDR2 FYNNEI.

CDR3 DNA: TGTGCCAGCAGCCCGGGGTGGTACGAGCAGTACTTC. Translating it yields CASSPGWYEQYF. The V and J genes are TRBV3-1 (or the pseudogene TRBV3-2) and TRBJ2-7, with a tentative D call TRBD2 (5 bases). The CDR3 totals 12 residues. V was clipped by 4 bases and J by 4 bases, with 8 bases between them. Per germline, CDR1 LGHDT and CDR2 YNNKEL (reference sequence).

The rearrangement links TRBV7-9 to TRBJ1-1; 9 bases match TRBD1. The V and J ends lost 5 bases and 6 bases, in that order; junction bases with no gene match: 19. The germline CDR1 and CDR2 sequences are SEHNR and FQNEAQ (reference sequence). The CDR3 is 18 amino acids. CDR3 nucleotides: TGTGCCAGCAGCCCGCGGACCGGGACAGGGAGGGATAAATCTGAAGCTTTCTTT. Translating gives CASSPRTGTGRDKSEAFF.

This clone was seen a single time. V is TRBV6-6 and J is TRBJ1-6, with 7 bases aligning to TRBD1. Trimming removed 2 bases from V and 8 bases from J; junction bases left unmatched: 9. The CDR3 loop spans 16 amino acids. Germline assignment: CDR1 MNHNY and CDR2 SVGAGI (reference sequence). The CDR3 here is CASSYDSQGGDSPLHF. CDR3 coding DNA: TGTGCCAGCAGTTACGATAGTCAGGGGGGAGATTCACCCCTCCACTTT.

The chain recombines TRBV6-6 with TRBJ1-1, with 8 bases identical to TRBD1. There are 17 residues in the CDR3. V lost 5 bases to trimming and J lost 7 bases; unmatched junction nucleotides: 18. CDR1 MNHNY and CDR2 SVGAGI come from the germline V gene (reference sequence). The CDR3 coding sequence is TGTGCCAGCAGTCCGATGGGACAGGCAGGTCATAGAGATGAAGCTTTCTTT. This encodes CASSPMGQAGHRDEAFF.

The chain couples TRBV5-1 to TRBJ2-3, with 8 bases fitting TRBD2. Germline CDR1 reads SGHRS; CDR2 reads YFSETQ. This CDR3 has 15 residues. J lost 3 bases, V lost 0 bases, and 3 bases had no gene match. The CDR3 spells CASSLAGTRTDTQYF. The DNA of the CDR3 is TGCGCCAGCAGCTTGGCCGGGACTAGAACAGATACGCAGTATTTT.

The chain recombines TRBV3-1 (or the pseudogene TRBV3-2) with TRBJ2-7, with D tentatively TRBD1 (6 bases). V lost 1 base to trimming and J lost 1 base, with 20 bases between them. Germline assignment: CDR1 LGHDT and CDR2 YNNKEL (reference sequence). The CDR3 covers 18 residues. The CDR3 region has the DNA TGTGCCAGCAGCCAAGTTGGGACACTACCTATGAGATCCTACGAGCAGTACTTC. It translates to CASSQVGTLPMRSYEQYF.

The chain has TRBV18 and TRBJ1-2; 7 bases match TRBD1. Trimming removed 3 bases from V and 4 bases from J; junction bases left unmatched: 2. The CDR3 is 13 amino acids. The germline V gene has CDR1 KGHSH and CDR2 LQKENI. The CDR3 protein is CASSPGTVYGYTF. In DNA form, the CDR3 reads TGTGCCAGCTCACCCGGGACAGTCTATGGCTACACCTTC.

The rearrangement uses TRBV5-6 and TRBJ1-2; 7 bases map to TRBD1. Losses at the gene ends were 9 bases for V and 6 bases for J; bases not matched to a gene: 17. CDR1 and CDR2 (germline): SGHDT, YYEEEE. This CDR3 is 15 amino acids long. CDR3 sequence: CATELTGDLVDGYTF. The CDR3 DNA reads TGTGCCACCGAATTAACAGGGGATTTAGTGGATGGCTACACCTTC.

The J gene is TRBJ2-7, the V gene TRBV5-4; D uncertain. The CDR3 is made up of 12 amino acids. Germline V CDR1 and CDR2: SGHNT, YYREEE (reference sequence). V was clipped by 0 bases and J by 5 bases, with 6 bases between them. The CDR3 region is CASSLDLDEQYF. The CDR3 bases are TGTGCCAGCAGCTTGGACTTGGACGAGCAGTACTTC.

V is TRBV27 and J is TRBJ1-4; a weak D match, TRBD1 (5 bases). V shed 1 base and J shed 3 bases, with 18 bases lying between them. This CDR3 contains 18 residues. Germline lookup yields CDR1 MNHEY and CDR2 SMNVEV (reference sequence). CDR3 loop: CASSLWAPGGAPNEKLFF. In nucleotides, the CDR3 is TGTGCCAGCAGTTTATGGGCCCCAGGCGGGGCCCCTAATGAAAAACTGTTTTTT.

This rearrangement joins TRBV11-2 to TRBJ2-7, with TRBD2 matching over 9 bases. The CDR3 totals 15 residues. V lost 1 base and J lost 7; bases outside the gene matches: 8. Per germline, CDR1 SGHAT and CDR2 FQNNGV. The chain's CDR3 is CASSLVVLAGREQYF. The DNA of the CDR3 is TGTGCCAGCAGCTTAGTCGTACTAGCGGGTAGGGAGCAGTACTTC.

The chain uses TRBV7-3 and TRBJ2-5; D may be TRBD1 (5 bases). Trimming stripped 1 base from V and 5 bases from J, with 14 bases between. CDR1 and CDR2 (germline): SGHTA, FQGTGA. This CDR3 spans 15 amino acids. CDR3 protein: CASSLNPRAGETQYF. Here the CDR3 DNA reads TGTGCCAGCAGCTTAAATCCCAGGGCTGGGGAGACCCAGTACTTC. Full variable domain (remainder filled in from reference TRBV7-3 and TRBJ2-5): GAGVSQTPSNKVTEKGKYVELRCDPISGHTALYWYRQSLGQGPEFLIYFQGTGAADDSGLPNDRFFAVRPEGSVSTLKIQRTERGDSAVYLCASSLNPRAGETQYFGPGTRLLVL.